This T cell receptor beta chain was documented in a study of siplizumab effects on memory and regulatory T cells. Regarding the study as a whole: In roughly 80-95% of proliferating CD4+ or CD8+ clones, a naive or memory phenotype could not be assigned. The mapping of alloreactive clones to unstimulated subsets covered only a minor fraction of them.

For every sample, about 10^5 TCR templates were assayed. The data were produced by immunoSEQ multiplex PCR, yet TCRdb's version contains in-frame clones alone and is incomplete. The table records 45,000 to 60,000 clones, roughly 90% of them present only once. Of note for this clone: Its antigen is still unknown.

This TCR was recovered from a human donor in good health. Source material: naive CD8+ T cells sorted from blood.

In DNA, the CDR3 is TGCGCCAGCAGCCAAGAGGCGGGCAGTATAGGGCGAACCGGGGAGCTGTTTTTT. Protein product: CASSQEAGSIGRTGELFF. This chain uses TRBV4-1 with TRBJ2-2; tentative D call: TRBD2 (5 bases). V dropped 0 bases and J dropped 5 bases, with 19 bases sitting between them. Germline values: CDR1 MGHRA, CDR2 YSYEKL. The CDR3 has 18 residues.